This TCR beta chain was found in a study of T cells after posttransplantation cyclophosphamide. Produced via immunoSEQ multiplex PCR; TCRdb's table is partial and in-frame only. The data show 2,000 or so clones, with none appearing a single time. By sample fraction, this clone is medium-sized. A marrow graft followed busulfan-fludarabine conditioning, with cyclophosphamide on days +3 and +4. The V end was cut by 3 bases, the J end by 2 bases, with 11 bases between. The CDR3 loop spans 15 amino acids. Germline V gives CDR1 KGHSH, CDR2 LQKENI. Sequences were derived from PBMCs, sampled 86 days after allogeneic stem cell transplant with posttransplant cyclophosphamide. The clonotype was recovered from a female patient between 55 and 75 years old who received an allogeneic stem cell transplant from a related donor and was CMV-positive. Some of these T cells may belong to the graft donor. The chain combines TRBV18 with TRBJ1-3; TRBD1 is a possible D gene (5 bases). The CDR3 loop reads CASSPGEGTGNTIYF. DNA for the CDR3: TGTGCCAGCTCACCGGGAGAGGGGACTGGAAACACCATATATTTT.